The 21 T cell receptor beta chains given below trace back to one sample, sequenced in a study of T cells after somatic rescue of genetic block (dated by TCRdb to the early 2020s). The library was built by means of the immunoSEQ multiplex PCR assay. TCRdb holds this immuneACCESS table with in-frame rearrangements only. Some clones are missing; in checked studies, unresolved V genes explain under half, and the rest has no known cause. Within this sample are over 95,000 clones, with around nine tenths of them counted one time only. Clones ranked in the top ten supply less than 1.5% of the sample. Sequenced input: peripheral blood mononuclear cells (PBMCs). All receptors derive from a woman aged 18-35 years.

This rearrangement joins TRBV5-1 to TRBJ2-3, with D possibly TRBD1 on 6 matching bases. V lost 0 bases and J 0 bases, leaving 17 bases between the germline ends. The CDR3 loop spans 18 amino acids. Germline assignment: CDR1 SGHRS and CDR2 YFSETQ. CDR3 region: CASSLAQWTVSSTDTQYF. The DNA of the CDR3 is TGCGCCAGCAGCTTGGCCCAGTGGACAGTATCGAGCACAGATACGCAGTATTTT.

CDR3 nucleotides: TGTGCCAGCAGCGTAGACGCTAGCACCTGGCAAGAGACCCAGTACTTC. Translation gives CASSVDASTWQETQYF. This chain uses TRBV9 with TRBJ2-5; D is perhaps TRBD2 (5 bases). Germline V CDR1 and CDR2: SGDLS, YYNGEE. The CDR3 runs to 16 residues. V lost 0 bases and J 2 bases, leaving 14 bases between the germline ends.

This rearrangement joins TRBV7-2 to TRBJ2-3; 7 bases map to TRBD2. Germline V gives CDR1 SGHTA, CDR2 FQGNSA. The V segment lost 5 bases and the J segment 2 bases; nucleotides outside the gene matches: 10. This CDR3 contains 16 residues. CDR3 DNA sequence: TGTGCCAGCAGCCCCAGAGGGAGGGCAATCACAGATACGCAGTATTTT. Its protein is CASSPRGRAITDTQYF.

This sequence joins TRBV30 and TRBJ1-2; 7 bases fit TRBD1. V was clipped by 5 bases and J by 10 bases; unmatched bases: 22. Germline-derived CDR1 and CDR2 are GTSNPN and SVGIG (reference sequence). The CDR3 has 16 residues. The CDR3 protein is CAWFYAPDRENRPYTF. CDR3 coding DNA: TGTGCCTGGTTCTACGCCCCAGACAGGGAGAACCGACCCTACACCTTC. The whole variable domain, remainder taken from reference TRBV30 and TRBJ1-2, is SQTIHQWPATLVQPVGSPLSLECTVEGTSNPNLYWYRQAAGRGLQLLFYSVGIGQISSEVPQNLSASRPQDRQFILSSKKLLLSDSGFYLCAWFYAPDRENRPYTFGSGTRLTVV.

The chain is built from TRBV6-1 and TRBJ1-5, with D possibly matching TRBD1 (6 bases). Germline CDR1 is MNHNS and CDR2 is SASEGT. The CDR3 spans 15 residues. The V gene lost 5 bases and the J gene lost 2 bases, with 13 bases spanning the gap. CDR3 in amino acids: CASSRQALGNQPQHF. CDR3 nucleotide sequence: TGTGCCAGCAGTCGACAGGCCCTCGGCAATCAGCCCCAGCATTTT.

The chain recombines TRBV27 with TRBJ2-5, with 9 nucleotides matching TRBD2. From germline, CDR1 is MNHEY and CDR2 SMNVEV (reference sequence). The junction had 15 bases not matched to a gene; V was cut back by 2 bases and J by 2 bases. This CDR3 contains 19 residues. CDR3 DNA sequence: TGTGCCAGCAGTTTACGGCCGCTAGCGGGGCTCCGGGGGCAAGAGACCCAGTACTTC. Translated: CASSLRPLAGLRGQETQYF.

The chain has TRBV30 and TRBJ1-4; no firm D call. The CDR3 consists of 12 residues. Trimming took off 0 bases at V and 4 bases at J, with 3 bases between the two ends. CDR1 is GTSNPN, CDR2 SVGIG, per germline (reference sequence). The CDR3 reads CAWSVLNEKLFF. CDR3 nucleotide sequence: TGTGCCTGGAGTGTCCTTAATGAAAAACTGTTTTTT.

This clone was found once. The chain carries TRBV11-3 and TRBJ2-1; TRBD2 matches at 9 bases. The V and J ends lost 0 bases and 4 bases, in that order; junction bases with no gene match: 1. This CDR3 comprises 15 residues. Germline CDR1 and CDR2: SGHNT and YENEEA. The CDR3 loop reads CASSLEAGGYNEQFF. DNA of the CDR3: TGTGCCAGCAGCTTAGAGGCGGGGGGGTACAATGAGCAGTTCTTC.

The rearrangement uses TRBV5-1 and TRBJ2-5; 7 positions agree with TRBD1. Trimming at V came to 3 bases and at J to 2 bases, leaving 7 bases not matched to a gene. The germline V gene encodes CDR1 SGHRS and CDR2 YFSETQ. CDR3 length equals 15 residues. CDR3 region: CASSSQPGQQETQYF. CDR3 coding DNA: TGCGCCAGCAGCTCCCAGCCGGGACAGCAAGAGACCCAGTACTTC.

CDR3 amino acids: CASSPPGANTGELFF. The CDR3 DNA sequence: TGTGCCAGCAGTCCCCCGGGAGCGAACACCGGGGAGCTGTTTTTT. This rearrangement joins TRBV6-1 to TRBJ2-2; TRBD2 might be the D (6 bases). The CDR3 is made up of 15 amino acids. Germline loops: CDR1 MNHNS, CDR2 SASEGT. V was cut by 5 bases and J by 0 bases, with 10 bases left in between.

The chain joins TRBV2 to TRBJ2-1; D is possibly TRBD1 (5 bases). The V gene's germline CDR1 is SNHLY and CDR2 FYNNEI. The CDR3 runs to 13 residues. V was trimmed by 9 bases and J by 4 bases, leaving 13 bases between them. The CDR3 bases are TGTGCCAGTCGTCAGGGCAGGTACAATGAGCAGTTCTTC. Amino acids: CASRQGRYNEQFF.

V is TRBV7-3 and J is TRBJ2-3; D gene ambiguous. Trimming removed 5 bases at V and 2 bases at J, with 8 bases between. Germline assignment: CDR1 SGHTA and CDR2 FQGTGA. The CDR3 is made up of 13 amino acids. The CDR3 DNA follows: TGTGCCAGCAGCAAAGGACCCACAGATACGCAGTATTTT. Amino acids: CASSKGPTDTQYF.

The chain links TRBV6-6 to TRBJ1-6, with a tentative D call TRBD1 (5 bases). Trimming stripped 6 bases from V and 9 bases from J, with 18 bases between. The germline V gene has CDR1 MNHNY and CDR2 SVGAGI (reference sequence). This CDR3 has 15 amino acids. CDR3 nucleotides: TGTGCCAGCAGGCAGACGACTAGGGGTGGTTCACCCCTCCACTTT. Its protein product is CASRQTTRGGSPLHF.

The V and J genes are TRBV30 and TRBJ1-2; 8 nucleotides line up with TRBD1. The junction had 11 bases not matched to a gene; V was cut back by 3 bases and J by 5 bases. Germline V gene data show CDR1 as GTSNPN and CDR2 as SVGIG (reference sequence). The CDR3 spans 15 residues. CDR3 sequence: CAWSPLGQGVYGYTF. The CDR3 nucleotides are TGTGCCTGGAGCCCCCTAGGACAGGGAGTGTATGGCTACACCTTC. The full variable domain, with the rest looked up from reference TRBV30 and TRBJ1-2, is SQTIHQWPATLVQPVGSPLSLECTVEGTSNPNLYWYRQAAGRGLQLLFYSVGIGQISSEVPQNLSASRPQDRQFILSSKKLLLSDSGFYLCAWSPLGQGVYGYTFGSGTRLTVV.

The chain links TRBV19 to TRBJ2-3, with D possibly being TRBD1 (5 bases). The CDR3 is 13 amino acids. Trimming cost V 1 base and J 3 bases, with 5 bases left between them. Germline V gene data show CDR1 as LNHDA and CDR2 as SQIVND (reference sequence). CDR3 in DNA: TGTGCCAGTAGTATAGCAGGGACAGATACGCAGTATTTT. It yields the protein CASSIAGTDTQYF. The complete variable domain, with remaining parts taken from reference TRBV19 and TRBJ2-3, reads DGGITQSPKYLFRKEGQNVTLSCEQNLNHDAMYWYRQDPGQGLRLIYYSQIVNDFQKGDIAEGYSVSREKKESFPLTVTSAQKNPTAFYLCASSIAGTDTQYFGPGTRLTVL.

This clone was picked up a small number of times. V is TRBV10-3 and J is TRBJ1-1; D not certain. This CDR3 is built from 12 residues. V was clipped by 6 bases and J by 3 bases, with 8 bases between them. The germline gives CDR1 ENHRY, CDR2 SYGVKD. CDR3 bases: TGTGCCATCAGAAGGGAGGACACTGAAGCTTTCTTT. Its translation: CAIRREDTEAFF.

This clone was recorded only once. For the CDR3, the DNA is TGTGCCAGCAGCTTTGCCCTCCGGGACGGGATTTTGTACGAGCAGTACTTC. Translated, it gives CASSFALRDGILYEQYF. The chain has TRBV7-9 and TRBJ2-7, with D perhaps given as TRBD1 or TRBD2 (5 bases each). The germline V gene has CDR1 SEHNR and CDR2 FQNEAQ (reference sequence). With 3 bases removed from V and 4 bases from J, the gap between germline ends came to 22 bases. The CDR3 is 17 amino acids.

The chain links TRBV29-1 to TRBJ1-5; TRBD1 aligns across 10 bases. This CDR3 region has 13 residues. The trim removed 6 bases at V and 7 bases at J, leaving 6 bases unmatched. CDR1 is SQVTM and CDR2 is ANQGSEA in the germline V gene. Here the CDR3 reads CSVGGTGEQPQHF. Written as DNA, the CDR3 is TGCAGCGTGGGGGGGACAGGGGAACAGCCCCAGCATTTT.

The CDR3 spells CASSYRELSPLHF. In DNA form, the CDR3 reads TGTGCCAGCAGCTACCGGGAGCTTTCACCCCTCCACTTT. The chain employs TRBV7-2 and TRBJ1-6, with D hard to call. The CDR3 has 13 residues. V was cut by 4 bases and J by 9 bases, with 10 bases left in between. Germline lookup yields CDR1 SGHTA and CDR2 FQGNSA. The complete variable domain, with remaining parts taken from reference TRBV7-2 and TRBJ1-6, reads GAGVSQSPSNKVTEKGKDVELRCDPISGHTALYWYRQSLGQGLEFLIYFQGNSAPDKSGLPSDRFSAERTGGSVSTLTIQRTQQEDSAVYLCASSYRELSPLHFGNGTRLTVT.

CDR3 DNA: TGTGCCATCAGTGTCAGGGCAGGCCTGAACACTGAAGCTTTCTTT. This gives the protein CAISVRAGLNTEAFF. The gene calls are TRBV10-3 and TRBJ1-1, with D perhaps matching TRBD1 (5 bases). CDR3 length: 15 residues. The germline V and J ends were trimmed by 4 bases and 0 bases, with 12 bases remaining between them. CDR1 and CDR2 (germline): ENHRY, SYGVKD.

The chain has TRBV28 and TRBJ2-5, with D unclear. V shed 5 bases and J shed 6 bases, with 7 bases lying between them. This CDR3 has 11 amino acids. Germline-derived CDR1 and CDR2 are MDHEN and SYDVKM. The CDR3 loop is CASSSEKTQYF. CDR3 sequence (DNA): TGTGCCAGCAGTAGTGAAAAGACCCAGTACTTC.